This T cell receptor (beta chain) was captured by sequencing in a study of Ad26.COV2.S vaccination and SARS-CoV-2 variants. The study's findings and limits: Vaccine recipients posted higher spike-specific TCR breadth than their placebo counterparts.

In regard to this clone: The antigen is undetermined.

This table comes from immunoSEQ multiplex PCR, and its TCRdb copy is limited to in-frame clones, with some not included. This table has 350,000 to 450,000 clones, 92% appearing once. Germline V gene lookup returns CDR1 LNHNV and CDR2 YYDKDF (reference sequence). CDR3 length: 19 amino acids. The J segment lost 7 bases and the V segment lost 3 bases, leaving 15 bases of the junction unmatched. The treatment is: about 20 received Ad26.COV2.S at low or high dose, single or two shots; a few received placebo; per-sample allocation not given. Following the first vaccine or placebo injection, samples were taken on day 63.

The V call is TRBV15, the J call TRBJ2-5; 15 bases are a match to TRBD2. This TCR was sampled from a person aged 18-65 years who received the Ad26.COV2.S COVID-19 vaccine or a placebo. This sample comprised peripheral blood, obtained in a trial of Ad26.COV2.S vaccine versus placebo. CDR3 sequence reads: CATSRGLAGGLHLMGTQYF. The CDR3 region has the DNA TGTGCCACCAGCAGGGGACTAGCGGGGGGACTCCACTTGATGGGGACCCAGTACTTC. The whole variable domain, remainder taken from reference TRBV15 and TRBJ2-5, is DAMVIQNPRYQVTQFGKPVTLSCSQTLNHNVMYWYQQKSSQAPKLLFHYYDKDFNNEADTPDNFQSRRPNTSFCFLDIRSPGLGDTAMYLCATSRGLAGGLHLMGTQYFGPGTRLLVL.